Listed below are T cell receptor beta chains from one sample, sequenced in a study of regulatory T cells in long-lasting Graves disease. TCRdb reprocessed the multiplex PCR reads via MiXCR and lists one record per CDR3 protein. This table has some 220,000 distinct CDR3 sequences, roughly a fifth appearing once. Another study also made use of these data, one on T cells in Graves' hyperthyroidism and ophthalmopathy.

Sample: peripheral blood mononuclear cells (PBMCs), taken at new diagnosis, from a patient treated with antithyroid drugs. These receptors came from a woman aged 25-40 years with Graves disease. Each CDR3 is given with its conserved first and last residue. Fields, in order: CDR3 protein, CDR3 DNA, clone size, V gene, D gene, J gene. D genes are given only for firm matches. Part of the rows lack a size; the others show once, few, many or a class for expanded clones.

cdr3_aa: CASSINLGVRGTGAFF; cdr3_nt: TGTGCCAGCAGCATTAACCTTGGGGTAAGGGGGACTGGAGCTTTCTTT; clone_size: NA; v_call: TRBV7-9; d_call: NA; j_call: TRBJ1-1
cdr3_aa: CASSLTGTGWTEAFF; cdr3_nt: TGTGCCAGCAGCTTAACCGGGACAGGGTGGACTGAAGCTTTCTTT; clone_size: few; v_call: TRBV7-9; d_call: TRBD1; j_call: TRBJ1-1
cdr3_aa: CASSFSRGEETQYF; cdr3_nt: TGTGCCAGCAGCTTTTCCAGGGGGGAGGAGACCCAGTACTTC; clone_size: NA; v_call: TRBV5-4; d_call: NA; j_call: TRBJ2-5
cdr3_aa: CASSLWSGSPGNTIYF; cdr3_nt: TGTGCCAGCAGTTTATGGTCAGGGTCACCTGGAAACACCATATATTTT; clone_size: many; v_call: TRBV28; d_call: NA; j_call: TRBJ1-3
cdr3_aa: CASSTGQAFSGANVLTF; cdr3_nt: TGCGCCAGCAGCACCGGACAGGCCTTCTCTGGGGCCAACGTCCTGACTTTC; clone_size: many; v_call: TRBV5-1; d_call: TRBD1; j_call: TRBJ2-6
cdr3_aa: CASSFRVGADTQYF; cdr3_nt: TGTGCCAGCAGCTTCAGGGTCGGAGCAGATACGCAGTATTTT; clone_size: many; v_call: TRBV9; d_call: NA; j_call: TRBJ2-3
cdr3_aa: CASSSIGQGGSPLHF; cdr3_nt: TGTGCCAGCAGTTCCATCGGACAGGGGGGTTCACCCCTCCACTTT; clone_size: many; v_call: TRBV27; d_call: TRBD1; j_call: TRBJ1-6
cdr3_aa: CASSLLGSGYTF; cdr3_nt: TGTGCCAGCAGTTTGTTGGGAAGCGGCTACACCTTC; clone_size: many; v_call: TRBV28; d_call: NA; j_call: TRBJ1-2
cdr3_aa: CSASEGLADSYEQYF; cdr3_nt: TGCAGTGCCTCCGAGGGACTAGCGGACTCCTACGAGCAGTACTTC; clone_size: NA; v_call: TRBV20-1; d_call: TRBD2; j_call: TRBJ2-7
cdr3_aa: CASSRENTEAFF; cdr3_nt: TGTGCCAGCAGCCGGGAGAACACTGAAGCTTTCTTT; clone_size: medium-sized; v_call: TRBV19; d_call: NA; j_call: TRBJ1-1
cdr3_aa: CASWRQGAGGYTF; cdr3_nt: TGTGCCAGCTGGAGACAGGGGGCTGGAGGCTACACCTTC; clone_size: many; v_call: TRBV2; d_call: TRBD1; j_call: TRBJ1-2
cdr3_aa: CASSFSVGSGNTIYF; cdr3_nt: TGTGCCAGCAGCTTTTCTGTCGGCTCTGGAAACACCATATATTTT; clone_size: many; v_call: TRBV7-9; d_call: NA; j_call: TRBJ1-3
cdr3_aa: CASTHRGNSPLHF; cdr3_nt: TGCGCCAGCACCCACAGGGGTAATTCACCCCTCCACTTT; clone_size: many; v_call: TRBV5-1; d_call: TRBD1; j_call: TRBJ1-6
cdr3_aa: CASSTRTSGSHEQYF; cdr3_nt: TGTGCCAGCAGCACCCGGACTAGCGGGAGCCACGAGCAGTACTTC; clone_size: many; v_call: TRBV13; d_call: TRBD2; j_call: TRBJ2-7
cdr3_aa: CASSPEGGVNTEAFF; cdr3_nt: TGTGCCAGCAGTCCGGAGGGTGGGGTGAACACTGAAGCTTTCTTT; clone_size: many; v_call: TRBV12-3/TRBV12-4; d_call: NA; j_call: TRBJ1-1
cdr3_aa: CASSQGTGGTQYF; cdr3_nt: TGTGCCAGTAGCCAGGGGACGGGAGGTACGCAGTATTTT; clone_size: few; v_call: TRBV19; d_call: NA; j_call: TRBJ2-3
cdr3_aa: CASSFPGETSAYEQYF; cdr3_nt: TGTGCCAGCAGCTTCCCGGGGGAGACTAGCGCGTACGAGCAGTACTTC; clone_size: NA; v_call: TRBV4-2; d_call: TRBD2; j_call: TRBJ2-7
cdr3_aa: CATTQAGPRGGRNTIYF; cdr3_nt: TGTGCCACAACTCAGGCAGGACCCCGAGGCGGTCGAAACACCATATATTTT; clone_size: many; v_call: TRBV19; d_call: NA; j_call: TRBJ1-3
cdr3_aa: CASSQYHAGAPYEQYF; cdr3_nt: TGTGCCAGCAGCCAATACCATGCGGGGGCCCCCTACGAGCAGTACTTC; clone_size: few; v_call: TRBV3-1; d_call: NA; j_call: TRBJ2-7
cdr3_aa: CSARSYRDVTDTQYF; cdr3_nt: TGCAGTGCTAGATCCTACAGGGATGTGACAGATACGCAGTATTTT; clone_size: NA; v_call: TRBV20-1; d_call: NA; j_call: TRBJ2-3
cdr3_aa: CASSVAQGSLNTEAFF; cdr3_nt: TGTGCCAGCAGTGTAGCACAGGGGTCATTGAACACTGAAGCTTTCTTT; clone_size: many; v_call: TRBV2; d_call: TRBD1; j_call: TRBJ1-1
cdr3_aa: CSAGTGLYLDEQFF; cdr3_nt: TGCAGTGCTGGGACAGGGTTATATCTAGATGAGCAGTTCTTC; clone_size: NA; v_call: TRBV20-1; d_call: TRBD1; j_call: TRBJ2-1
cdr3_aa: CASSLAKGTENTRELFF; cdr3_nt: TGCGCCAGCAGCTTGGCCAAGGGGACAGAAAACACCCGGGAGCTGTTTTTT; clone_size: NA; v_call: TRBV5-1; d_call: TRBD1; j_call: TRBJ2-2
cdr3_aa: CATTHGQGKVYEQYF; cdr3_nt: TGTGCCACCACCCACGGACAGGGGAAAGTCTACGAGCAGTACTTC; clone_size: many; v_call: TRBV28; d_call: TRBD1; j_call: TRBJ2-7
cdr3_aa: CASSEARQGHQPQHF; cdr3_nt: TGTGCCAGCAGTGAAGCACGGCAGGGTCACCAGCCCCAGCATTTT; clone_size: many; v_call: TRBV2; d_call: NA; j_call: TRBJ1-5
cdr3_aa: CASRHRGLVSQETQYF; cdr3_nt: TGTGCCAGTAGGCACAGAGGACTAGTAAGCCAAGAGACCCAGTACTTC; clone_size: NA; v_call: TRBV19; d_call: TRBD2; j_call: TRBJ2-5
cdr3_aa: CASSPPLTGPNTEAFF; cdr3_nt: TGTGCCAGCAGTCCCCCCCTGACAGGGCCGAACACTGAAGCTTTCTTT; clone_size: many; v_call: TRBV12-3/TRBV12-4; d_call: TRBD1; j_call: TRBJ1-1
cdr3_aa: CASSDDATSGGVETQYF; cdr3_nt: TGTGCCAGCAGCGACGACGCGACTAGCGGGGGGGTGGAGACCCAGTACTTC; clone_size: many; v_call: TRBV9; d_call: TRBD2; j_call: TRBJ2-5
cdr3_aa: CASSTHRNSYNEQFF; cdr3_nt: TGTGCCAGCAGCACCCACAGGAACTCCTACAATGAGCAGTTCTTC; clone_size: NA; v_call: TRBV5-5; d_call: NA; j_call: TRBJ2-1
cdr3_aa: CAWSVGASGLTTETQYF; cdr3_nt: TGTGCCTGGAGTGTAGGGGCTAGCGGGCTTACGACGGAGACCCAGTACTTC; clone_size: many; v_call: TRBV30; d_call: TRBD2; j_call: TRBJ2-5
cdr3_aa: CASSRGGTSNEKLFF; cdr3_nt: TGTGCCAGCAGCCGAGGGGGCACGTCTAATGAAAAACTGTTTTTT; clone_size: many; v_call: TRBV7-9; d_call: TRBD1; j_call: TRBJ1-4
cdr3_aa: CASSYGAEGWVNYGYTF; cdr3_nt: TGTGCCAGCAGTTACGGGGCTGAGGGTTGGGTAAACTATGGCTACACCTTC; clone_size: NA; v_call: TRBV6-5; d_call: NA; j_call: TRBJ1-2
cdr3_aa: CASSLRVCGQGRIHDPGNTIYF; cdr3_nt: TGTGCCAGCAGTTTAAGGGTCTGCGGGCAGGGAAGAATACATGACCCTGGAAACACCATATATTTT; clone_size: many; v_call: TRBV28; d_call: NA; j_call: TRBJ1-3
cdr3_aa: CASSPSGDTEAFF; cdr3_nt: TGTGCCAGCTCGCCTTCCGGGGACACTGAAGCTTTCTTT; clone_size: many; v_call: TRBV18; d_call: NA; j_call: TRBJ1-1
cdr3_aa: CSALGLAGVGYEQYF; cdr3_nt: TGCAGTGCTTTAGGACTAGCGGGAGTCGGGTACGAGCAGTACTTC; clone_size: NA; v_call: TRBV20-1; d_call: TRBD2; j_call: TRBJ2-7
cdr3_aa: CASMVRHQPQHF; cdr3_nt: TGTGCCAGCATGGTCAGGCATCAGCCCCAGCATTTT; clone_size: many; v_call: TRBV28; d_call: NA; j_call: TRBJ1-5
cdr3_aa: CASSKRDRVVRGYTF; cdr3_nt: TGTGCCAGCAGCAAACGGGACAGGGTTGTTCGGGGCTACACCTTC; clone_size: NA; v_call: TRBV28; d_call: TRBD1; j_call: TRBJ1-2
cdr3_aa: CASSPPASVVGNTEAFF; cdr3_nt: TGTGCCAGCTCACCACCGGCGTCTGTCGTCGGGAACACTGAAGCTTTCTTT; clone_size: many; v_call: TRBV18; d_call: NA; j_call: TRBJ1-1